This is a list of T cell receptor beta chains from one sample in a study of blood T cells in healthy people across ages. TCRdb analysed the 5' RACE reads with MiXCR anew, one entry per CDR3 protein. The sample yields hundreds of thousands of distinct CDR3 sequences, about 56% seen once. Sequenced sample: blood. The receptors were sampled from a man aged 35 to 55 in good health. Both conserved end residues are part of each CDR3. The D gene is left open where the match is weak. A clone size is listed for some rows: how often the clone was seen (once, few, many), or a class if it is expanded.

CDR3,DNA,V,D,size,J
CASSLAGFHTDTQYF,TGCGCCAGCAGCTTAGCAGGGTTTCACACAGATACGCAGTATTTT,TRBV5-1,.,.,TRBJ2-3
CASSYMARENEQFF,TGTGCCAGCAGTTACATGGCCAGAGAAAATGAGCAGTTCTTC,TRBV6-2/TRBV6-3,.,many,TRBJ2-1
CASSGLAGGGGPGANVLTF,TGTGCCAGCAGTGGACTAGCGGGGGGGGGCGGCCCTGGGGCCAACGTCCTGACTTTC,TRBV28,TRBD2,.,TRBJ2-6
CASNLEGGEQFF,TGTGCCAGCAACCTCGAGGGAGGTGAGCAGTTCTTC,TRBV12-3/TRBV12-4,.,.,TRBJ2-1
CASLPLRAGETQYF,TGTGCCAGCTTGCCGTTGAGGGCCGGGGAGACCCAGTACTTC,TRBV6-1,.,.,TRBJ2-5
CASSLRRWGTTDTQYF,TGCGCCAGCAGCCTAAGGCGGTGGGGGACCACAGATACGCAGTATTTT,TRBV5-1,.,.,TRBJ2-3
CASSQGSSGGVGDTQYF,TGTGCCAGCAGCCAAGGTTCTAGCGGGGGGGTTGGAGATACGCAGTATTTT,TRBV4-2,TRBD2,.,TRBJ2-3
CSVVVGQGYGYTF,TGCAGCGTTGTAGTGGGACAGGGCTATGGCTACACCTTC,TRBV29-1,TRBD1,few,TRBJ1-2
CASSLESIWGEGHTEAFF,TGTGCCAGCAGCTTAGAATCGATTTGGGGGGAAGGCCACACTGAAGCTTTCTTT,TRBV7-9,.,.,TRBJ1-1
CASSTSYYGYTF,TGTGCCAGCAGCACATCATATTATGGCTACACCTTC,TRBV9,.,.,TRBJ1-2
CASSLGETGEETQYF,TGTGCCAGCAGCTTGGGGGAGACGGGGGAAGAGACCCAGTACTTC,TRBV7-2,.,.,TRBJ2-5
CASSFRLAGESDTQYF,TGTGCCAGCAGCTTCCGACTAGCGGGAGAGTCTGATACGCAGTATTTT,TRBV7-9,TRBD2,.,TRBJ2-3
CASTGDRGRETQYF,TGTGCCAGCACGGGGGACAGGGGTCGGGAGACCCAGTACTTC,TRBV6-1,TRBD1,.,TRBJ2-5
CASSMLAGGIKEAKNIQYF,TGCGCCAGCAGCATGCTAGCGGGGGGGATTAAGGAGGCCAAAAACATTCAGTACTTC,TRBV5-1,TRBD2,.,TRBJ2-4